The present T cell receptor beta chain was sequenced within a study of cytomegalovirus exposure and HLA in healthy donors. Turning to the study itself: The approximately 110 validation repertoires, a later analysis reported, used the same platform as the approximately 650 first-cohort repertoires. General observations from the study: Most TCR sequences were uncommon, yet certain public TCRs appeared in many donors. Cytomegalovirus-associated TCR beta chains were listed, numbering 150 to 200.

Germline CDR1 and CDR2: SGHNT and YYREEE (reference sequence). V shed 4 bases, J shed 2 bases, and the junction held 7 bases outside the gene matches. CDR3 size: 15 residues. Only in-frame clones appear in the TCRdb table, and some are missing; sequencing was by immunoSEQ multiplex PCR. The profile shows 250,000 to 300,000 clones, about 86% of them singletons. Turning to this clone: Its antigen is not known.

The sequence came from a woman younger than 35 in good health and CMV-seronegative. Sequencing was performed on PBMCs. The V and J genes are TRBV5-4 and TRBJ2-7; 9 bases agree with TRBD1. The CDR3: CASSPWTGDAYEQYF. The CDR3 DNA reads TGTGCCAGCAGCCCATGGACAGGGGATGCCTACGAGCAGTACTTC.